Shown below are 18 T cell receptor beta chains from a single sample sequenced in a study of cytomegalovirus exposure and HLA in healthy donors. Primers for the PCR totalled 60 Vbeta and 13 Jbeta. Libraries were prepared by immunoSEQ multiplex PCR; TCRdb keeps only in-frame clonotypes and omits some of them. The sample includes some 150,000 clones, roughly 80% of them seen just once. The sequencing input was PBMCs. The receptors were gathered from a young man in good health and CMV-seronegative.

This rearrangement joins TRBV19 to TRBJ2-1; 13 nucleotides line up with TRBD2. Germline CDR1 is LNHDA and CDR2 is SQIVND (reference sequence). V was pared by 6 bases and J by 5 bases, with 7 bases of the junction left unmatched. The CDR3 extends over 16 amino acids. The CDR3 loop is CASSGTSGAPHNEQFF. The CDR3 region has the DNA TGTGCCAGTAGCGGGACTAGCGGGGCCCCCCACAATGAGCAGTTCTTC.

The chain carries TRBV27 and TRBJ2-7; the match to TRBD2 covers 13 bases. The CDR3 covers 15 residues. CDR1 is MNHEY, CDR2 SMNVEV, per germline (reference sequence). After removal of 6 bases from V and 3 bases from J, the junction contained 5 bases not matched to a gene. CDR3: CASSGRLAGGYEQYF. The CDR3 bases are TGTGCCAGCAGCGGCCGACTAGCGGGAGGCTACGAGCAGTACTTC.

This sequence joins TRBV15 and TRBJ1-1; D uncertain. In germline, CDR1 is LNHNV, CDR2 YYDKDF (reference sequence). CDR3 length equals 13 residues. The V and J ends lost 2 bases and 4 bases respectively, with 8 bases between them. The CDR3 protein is CATSRLRSTEAFF. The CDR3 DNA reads TGTGCCACCAGCAGATTGCGATCCACTGAAGCTTTCTTT.

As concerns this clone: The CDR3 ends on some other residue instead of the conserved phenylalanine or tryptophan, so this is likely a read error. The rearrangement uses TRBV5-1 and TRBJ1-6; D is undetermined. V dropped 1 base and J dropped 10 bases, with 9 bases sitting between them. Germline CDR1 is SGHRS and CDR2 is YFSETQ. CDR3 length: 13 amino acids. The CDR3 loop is CASSLLAGSPLHL. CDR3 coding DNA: TGCGCCAGCAGCTTGTTGGCGGGGTCACCCCTCCACCTT.

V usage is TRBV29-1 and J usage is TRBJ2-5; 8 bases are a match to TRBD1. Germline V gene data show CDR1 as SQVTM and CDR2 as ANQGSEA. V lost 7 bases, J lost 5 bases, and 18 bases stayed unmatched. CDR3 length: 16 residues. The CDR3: CSAAGGLRELIETQYF. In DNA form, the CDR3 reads TGCAGCGCGGCAGGGGGCCTACGAGAGTTGATCGAGACCCAGTACTTC.

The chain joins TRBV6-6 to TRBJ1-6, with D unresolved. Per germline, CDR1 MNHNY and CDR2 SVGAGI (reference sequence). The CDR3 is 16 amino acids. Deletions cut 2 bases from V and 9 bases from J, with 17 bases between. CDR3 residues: CASSYDTPVVGSPLHF. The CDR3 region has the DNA TGTGCCAGCAGTTACGACACACCGGTAGTTGGTTCACCCCTCCACTTT.

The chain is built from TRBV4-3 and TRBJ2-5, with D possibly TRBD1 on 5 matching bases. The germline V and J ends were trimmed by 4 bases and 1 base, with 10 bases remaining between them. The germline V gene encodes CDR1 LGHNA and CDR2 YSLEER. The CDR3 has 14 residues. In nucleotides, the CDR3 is TGCGCCAGCAGCCGAGACAGATTCCAAGAGACCCAGTACTTC. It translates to CASSRDRFQETQYF.

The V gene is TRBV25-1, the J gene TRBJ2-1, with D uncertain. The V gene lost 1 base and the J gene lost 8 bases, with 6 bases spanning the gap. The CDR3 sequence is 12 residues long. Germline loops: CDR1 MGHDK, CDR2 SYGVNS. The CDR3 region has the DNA TGTGCCAGCAGTGAATCGCGCGATGAGCAGTTCTTC. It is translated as CASSESRDEQFF.

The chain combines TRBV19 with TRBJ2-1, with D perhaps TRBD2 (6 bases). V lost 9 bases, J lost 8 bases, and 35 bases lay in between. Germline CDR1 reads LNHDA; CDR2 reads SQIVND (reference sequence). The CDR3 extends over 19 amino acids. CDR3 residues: CASPFGAAGLVGCFDEQFF. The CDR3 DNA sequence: TGTGCCAGCCCTTTCGGGGCTGCGGGGCTGGTCGGTTGTTTTGATGAGCAGTTCTTC.

CDR3 in amino acids: CASSFPAPRDQPQHF. CDR3 coding DNA: TGTGCCAGCAGTTTCCCGGCCCCCCGGGATCAGCCCCAGCATTTT. The gene calls are TRBV28 and TRBJ1-5; D gene uncertain. The length of the CDR3 is 15 residues. Germline lookup yields CDR1 MDHEN and CDR2 SYDVKM. V was cut by 3 bases and J by 5 bases, with 14 bases left in between.

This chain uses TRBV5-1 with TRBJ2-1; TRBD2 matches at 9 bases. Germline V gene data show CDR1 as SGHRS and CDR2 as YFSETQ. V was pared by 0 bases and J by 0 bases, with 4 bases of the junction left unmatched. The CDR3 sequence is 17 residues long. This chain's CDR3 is CASSLETSGNSYNEQFF. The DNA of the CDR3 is TGCGCCAGCAGCTTGGAGACTAGCGGAAACTCCTACAATGAGCAGTTCTTC.

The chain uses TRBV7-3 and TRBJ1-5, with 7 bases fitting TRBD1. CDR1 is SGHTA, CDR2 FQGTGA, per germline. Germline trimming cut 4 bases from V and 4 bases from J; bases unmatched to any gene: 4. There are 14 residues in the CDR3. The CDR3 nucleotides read TGTGCCAGCAGCTCCTTGACAGGGAATCAGCCCCAGCATTTT. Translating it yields CASSSLTGNQPQHF.

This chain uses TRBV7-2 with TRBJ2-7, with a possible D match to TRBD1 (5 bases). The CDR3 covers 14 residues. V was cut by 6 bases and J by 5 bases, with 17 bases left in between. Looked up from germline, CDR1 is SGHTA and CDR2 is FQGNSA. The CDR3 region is CASSRGPGQNEQYF. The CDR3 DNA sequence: TGTGCCAGCAGTCGAGGCCCTGGACAAAACGAGCAGTACTTC.

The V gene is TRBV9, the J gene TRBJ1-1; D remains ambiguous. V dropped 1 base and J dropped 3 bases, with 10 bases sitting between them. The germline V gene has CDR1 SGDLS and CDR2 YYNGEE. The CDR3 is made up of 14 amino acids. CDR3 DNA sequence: TGTGCCAGCAGCGTAAAAGCCCAGGACACTGAAGCTTTCTTT. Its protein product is CASSVKAQDTEAFF.

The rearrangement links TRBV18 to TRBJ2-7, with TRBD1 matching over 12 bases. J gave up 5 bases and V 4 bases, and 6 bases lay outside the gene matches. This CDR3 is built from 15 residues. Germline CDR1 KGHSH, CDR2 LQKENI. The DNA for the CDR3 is TGTGCCAGCTCACGCTCCGGGACAGGGGGCCACGAGCAGTACTTC. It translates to CASSRSGTGGHEQYF.

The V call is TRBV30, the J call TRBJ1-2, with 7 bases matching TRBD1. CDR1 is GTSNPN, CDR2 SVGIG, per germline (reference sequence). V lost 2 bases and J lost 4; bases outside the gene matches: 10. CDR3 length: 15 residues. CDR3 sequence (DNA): TGTGCCTGGAGTCCCCCGGGACAGACCTCCTATGGCTACACCTTC. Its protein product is CAWSPPGQTSYGYTF.

The CDR3 loop reads CASSGRNVAHQPQHF. DNA for the CDR3: TGCGCCAGCAGTGGCAGGAATGTGGCCCATCAGCCCCAGCATTTT. The chain carries TRBV10-2 and TRBJ1-5, with D unresolved. Trimming left V 4 bases short and J 5 bases short, with 15 bases between. The CDR3 covers 15 residues. The germline CDR1 and CDR2 sequences are WSHSY and SAAADI.

The CDR3 is CAISADSNYGYTF. The CDR3 nucleotides are TGTGCCATCAGTGCAGACAGTAACTATGGCTACACCTTC. The rearrangement links TRBV10-3 to TRBJ1-2; maybe TRBD1 (5 bases). The germline V gene encodes CDR1 ENHRY and CDR2 SYGVKD. This CDR3 has 13 amino acids. V gave up 4 bases and J gave up 1 base, with 7 bases separating them.